This TCR beta chain was recovered during a study of blood T cell repertoires in COVID-19. Study information: The United States, Italy and Spain were the sources of the acute and convalescent COVID-19 samples. T cells, B-cell-depleted T cells, or PBMCs provided the cDNA or gDNA that served as material.

The ends lost 6 bases at V and 3 bases at J; junction bases unmatched: 6. Germline-derived CDR1 and CDR2 are MNHEY and SMNVEV (reference sequence). This CDR3 spans 15 amino acids. Under the authors' procedure: How many nucleated cells were present was estimated from reference gene primer amplification. Profiled with immunoSEQ multiplex PCR; TCRdb holds only in-frame clones, not every one. The DNA was the basis for D and trimming; V, J and clone size are from that table. This sample yields tens of thousands of clones, of which about 86% are seen a single time; 15% to 20% belongs to the top ten. This receptor was identified in a human donor in a cohort sampled during active COVID-19. Sequenced: peripheral blood. The V and J genes are TRBV27 and TRBJ2-3, with 10 bases lining up with TRBD1. The CDR3 DNA reads TGTGCCAGCAGCGACAGGGGGCATAAGACAGATACGCAGTATTTT. As protein: CASSDRGHKTDTQYF.